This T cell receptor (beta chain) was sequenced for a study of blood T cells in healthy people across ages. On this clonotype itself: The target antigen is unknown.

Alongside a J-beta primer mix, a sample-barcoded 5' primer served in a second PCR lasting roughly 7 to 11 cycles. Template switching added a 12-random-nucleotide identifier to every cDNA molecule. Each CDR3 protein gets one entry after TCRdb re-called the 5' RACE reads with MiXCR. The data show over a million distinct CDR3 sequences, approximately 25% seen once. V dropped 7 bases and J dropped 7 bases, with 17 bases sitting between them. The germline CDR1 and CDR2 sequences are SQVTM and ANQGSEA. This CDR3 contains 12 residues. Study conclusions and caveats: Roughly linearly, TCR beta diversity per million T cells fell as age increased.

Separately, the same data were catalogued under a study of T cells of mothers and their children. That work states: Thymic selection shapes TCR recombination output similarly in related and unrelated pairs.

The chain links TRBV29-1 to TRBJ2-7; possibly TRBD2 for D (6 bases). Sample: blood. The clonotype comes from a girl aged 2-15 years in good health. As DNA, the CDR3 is TGCAGCGCCCGGGACTCCGCACTTGAGCAGTACTTC. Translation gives CSARDSALEQYF.